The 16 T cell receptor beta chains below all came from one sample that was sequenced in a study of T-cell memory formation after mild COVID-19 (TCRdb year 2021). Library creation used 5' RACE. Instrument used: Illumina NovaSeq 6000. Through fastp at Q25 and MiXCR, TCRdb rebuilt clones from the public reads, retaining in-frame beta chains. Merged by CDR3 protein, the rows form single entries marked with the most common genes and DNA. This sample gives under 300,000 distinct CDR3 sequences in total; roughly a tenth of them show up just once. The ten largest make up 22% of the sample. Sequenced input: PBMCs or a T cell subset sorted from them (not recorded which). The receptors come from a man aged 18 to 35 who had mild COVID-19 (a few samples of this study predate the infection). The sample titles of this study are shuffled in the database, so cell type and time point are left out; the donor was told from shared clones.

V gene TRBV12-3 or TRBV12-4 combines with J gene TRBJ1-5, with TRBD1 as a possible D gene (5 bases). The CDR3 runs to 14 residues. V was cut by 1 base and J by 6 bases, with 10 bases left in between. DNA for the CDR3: TGTGCCAGCAGTTTAGATCCGGGGGGTCAGCCCCAGCATTTT. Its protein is CASSLDPGGQPQHF.

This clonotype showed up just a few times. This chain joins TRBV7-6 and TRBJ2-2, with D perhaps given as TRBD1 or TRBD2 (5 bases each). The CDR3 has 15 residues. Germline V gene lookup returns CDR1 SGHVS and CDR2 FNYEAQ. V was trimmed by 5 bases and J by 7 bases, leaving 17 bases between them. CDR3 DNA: TGTGCCAGCAGCCCTGAGCCCGGGGCGGACGGGGAGCTGTTTTTT. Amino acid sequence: CASSPEPGADGELFF.

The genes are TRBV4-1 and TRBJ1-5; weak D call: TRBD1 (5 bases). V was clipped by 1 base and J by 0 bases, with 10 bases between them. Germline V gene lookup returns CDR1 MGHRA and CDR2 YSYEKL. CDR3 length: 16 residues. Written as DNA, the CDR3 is TGCGCCAGCAGCCAAGCTCCAGGGATTAGCAATCAGCCCCAGCATTTT. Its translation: CASSQAPGISNQPQHF.

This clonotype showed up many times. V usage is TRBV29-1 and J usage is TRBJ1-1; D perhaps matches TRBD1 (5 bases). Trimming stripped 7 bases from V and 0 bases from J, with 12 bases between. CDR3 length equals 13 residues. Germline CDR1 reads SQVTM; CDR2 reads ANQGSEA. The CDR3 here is CSGTGLLNTEAFF. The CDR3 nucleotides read TGCAGCGGGACGGGACTTCTGAACACTGAAGCTTTCTTT.

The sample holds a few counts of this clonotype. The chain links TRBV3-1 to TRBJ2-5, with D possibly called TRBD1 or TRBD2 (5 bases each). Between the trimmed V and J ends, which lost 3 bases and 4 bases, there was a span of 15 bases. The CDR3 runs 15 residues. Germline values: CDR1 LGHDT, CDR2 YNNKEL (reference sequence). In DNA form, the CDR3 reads TGTGCCAGCAGCCAGACAGAGGGTTCCGGAGAGACCCAGTACTTC. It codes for CASSQTEGSGETQYF.

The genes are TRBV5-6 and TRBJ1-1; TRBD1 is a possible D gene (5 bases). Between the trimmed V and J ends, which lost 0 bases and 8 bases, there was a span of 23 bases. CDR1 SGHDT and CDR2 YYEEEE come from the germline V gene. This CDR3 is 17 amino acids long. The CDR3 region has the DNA TGTGCCAGCAGCTTGGGCTCTCTCCGGGACCGTGGTCTAGAAGCTTTCTTT. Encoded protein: CASSLGSLRDRGLEAFF.

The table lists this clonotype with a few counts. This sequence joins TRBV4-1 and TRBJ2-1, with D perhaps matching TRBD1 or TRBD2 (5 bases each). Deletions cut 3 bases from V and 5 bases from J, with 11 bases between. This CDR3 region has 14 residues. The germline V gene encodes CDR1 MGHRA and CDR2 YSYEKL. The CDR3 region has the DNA TGCGCCAGCAGCCACAGGGACGGGGACAATGAGCAGTTCTTC. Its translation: CASSHRDGDNEQFF.

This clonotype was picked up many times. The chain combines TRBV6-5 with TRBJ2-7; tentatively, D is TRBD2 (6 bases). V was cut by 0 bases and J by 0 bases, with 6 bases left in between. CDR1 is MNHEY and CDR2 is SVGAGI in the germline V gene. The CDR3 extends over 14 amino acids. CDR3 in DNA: TGTGCCAGCAGTTACTCGCGGGGCTCCTACGAGCAGTACTTC. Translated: CASSYSRGSYEQYF.

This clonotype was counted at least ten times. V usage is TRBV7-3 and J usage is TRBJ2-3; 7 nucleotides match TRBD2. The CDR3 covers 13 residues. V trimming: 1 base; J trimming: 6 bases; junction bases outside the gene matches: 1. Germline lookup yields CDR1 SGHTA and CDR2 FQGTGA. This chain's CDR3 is CASSLMGGDTQYF. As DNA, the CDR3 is TGTGCCAGCAGCTTAATGGGGGGGGATACGCAGTATTTT. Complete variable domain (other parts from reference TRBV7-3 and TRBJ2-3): GAGVSQTPSNKVTEKGKYVELRCDPISGHTALYWYRQSLGQGPEFLIYFQGTGAADDSGLPNDRFFAVRPEGSVSTLKIQRTERGDSAVYLCASSLMGGDTQYFGPGTRLTVL.

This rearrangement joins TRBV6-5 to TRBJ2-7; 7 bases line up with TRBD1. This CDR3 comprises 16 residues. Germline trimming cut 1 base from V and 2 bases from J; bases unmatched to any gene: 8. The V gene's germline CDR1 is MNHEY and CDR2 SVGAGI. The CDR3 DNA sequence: TGTGCCAGCAGTTACTTCCCCCAGACAGGGCCCTACGAGCAGTACTTC. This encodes CASSYFPQTGPYEQYF.

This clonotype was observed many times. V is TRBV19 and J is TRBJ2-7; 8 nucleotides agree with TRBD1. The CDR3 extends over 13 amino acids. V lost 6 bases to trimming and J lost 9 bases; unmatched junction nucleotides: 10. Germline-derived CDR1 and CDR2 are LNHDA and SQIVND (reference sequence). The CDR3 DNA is TGTGCCAGTAGCCAGGGGGCTCCTTCAGGGCAGTACTTC. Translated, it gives CASSQGAPSGQYF.

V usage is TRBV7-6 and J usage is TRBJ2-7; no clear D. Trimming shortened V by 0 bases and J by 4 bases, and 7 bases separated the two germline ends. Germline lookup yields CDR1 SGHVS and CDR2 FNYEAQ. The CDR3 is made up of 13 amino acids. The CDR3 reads CASSLAAPYEQYF. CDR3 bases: TGTGCCAGCAGCTTAGCGGCCCCTTACGAGCAGTACTTC.

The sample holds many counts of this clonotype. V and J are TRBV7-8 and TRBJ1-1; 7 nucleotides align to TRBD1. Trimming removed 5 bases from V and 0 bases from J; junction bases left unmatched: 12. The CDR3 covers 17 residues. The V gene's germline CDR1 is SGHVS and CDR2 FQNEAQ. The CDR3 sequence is CASSPKGGSFLNTEAFF. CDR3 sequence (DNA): TGTGCCAGCAGCCCAAAAGGGGGCTCCTTTCTGAACACTGAAGCTTTCTTT.

The CDR3 DNA reads as TGCGCCAGCAGCTTGGGACGGGGGGACAACACAGATACGCAGTATTTT. It encodes CASSLGRGDNTDTQYF. The rearrangement uses TRBV5-1 and TRBJ2-3, with a possible D match to TRBD2 (7 bases). The CDR3 runs 16 residues. V lost 0 bases to trimming and J lost 2 bases, with 13 bases between them. Germline V CDR1 and CDR2: SGHRS, YFSETQ.

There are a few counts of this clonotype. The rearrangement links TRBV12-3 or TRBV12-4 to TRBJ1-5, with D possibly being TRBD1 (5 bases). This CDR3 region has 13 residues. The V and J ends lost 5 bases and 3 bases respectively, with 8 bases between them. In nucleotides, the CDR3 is TGTGCCAGCAGTCAGGGTGACAATCAGCCCCAGCATTTT. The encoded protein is CASSQGDNQPQHF.

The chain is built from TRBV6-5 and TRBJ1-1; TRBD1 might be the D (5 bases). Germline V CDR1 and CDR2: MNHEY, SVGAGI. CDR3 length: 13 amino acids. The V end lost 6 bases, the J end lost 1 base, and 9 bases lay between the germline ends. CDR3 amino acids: CASRPDRNTEAFF. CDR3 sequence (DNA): TGTGCCAGCAGACCCGACAGGAACACTGAAGCTTTCTTT.